These 25 T cell receptor beta chains came from one sample sequenced in a study of OX40 agonist ivuxolimab in advanced cancers. Repertoires were generated with immunoSEQ multiplex PCR, while TCRdb's copy carries only in-frame clones and drops some. This table holds approximately 82,000 clones, around four fifths found once. Sequenced here: CD4+ or CD8+ T cells sorted from blood, sampled in a trial of the OX40 agonist ivuxolimab. Receptors originate from an adult with an advanced solid tumor such as melanoma, head and neck, liver or kidney cancer.

The chain combines TRBV5-5 with TRBJ2-7; 9 bases are shared with TRBD1. The V segment lost 3 bases and the J segment 3 bases; nucleotides outside the gene matches: 7. The CDR3 spans 15 residues. Germline-derived CDR1 and CDR2 are SGHKS and YYEKEE (reference sequence). CDR3 protein: CASSSRPGQGYEQYF. The DNA for the CDR3 is TGTGCCAGCAGCTCGCGACCGGGACAGGGCTACGAGCAGTACTTC.

The CDR3, as DNA: TGTGCCAGCAGCCGAGAATGGACTTTCCGGGCTTTCTTT. It encodes CASSREWTFRAFF. The V call is TRBV7-9, the J call TRBJ1-1, with D uncertain. Looked up from germline, CDR1 is SEHNR and CDR2 is FQNEAQ (reference sequence). The CDR3 sequence is 13 residues long. Trimming took 5 bases from V and 11 from J, leaving 18 bases between them.

The chain is built from TRBV2 and TRBJ1-1, with D hard to call. The CDR3 sequence is 13 residues long. The germline V gene has CDR1 SNHLY and CDR2 FYNNEI. Trimming took off 7 bases at V and 1 base at J, with 10 bases between the two ends. CDR3 loop: CASTAEGNTEAFF. CDR3 coding DNA: TGTGCCAGCACTGCAGAGGGGAACACTGAAGCTTTCTTT.

V and J are TRBV2 and TRBJ2-2, with 9 bases aligning to TRBD1. The CDR3 runs to 15 residues. Trimming at V came to 1 base and at J to 7 bases, leaving 4 bases not matched to a gene. CDR1 is SNHLY and CDR2 is FYNNEI in the germline V gene. The CDR3 sequence: CASSEGTGVVGELFF. CDR3 DNA sequence: TGTGCCAGCAGTGAAGGGACAGGGGTTGTCGGGGAGCTGTTTTTT.

This rearrangement joins TRBV14 to TRBJ1-2; D might be TRBD1 (6 bases). The CDR3 totals 13 residues. V was shortened by 1 base and J by 3 bases, with 6 bases between the two germline ends. CDR1 is SGHDN and CDR2 is FVKESK in the germline V gene. The CDR3 region has the DNA TGTGCCAGCAGCCAAGGGACAGACTATGGCTACACCTTC. Amino acid sequence: CASSQGTDYGYTF.

This chain uses TRBV5-1 with TRBJ2-3; 11 bases are shared with TRBD2. In germline, CDR1 is SGHRS, CDR2 YFSETQ. The length of the CDR3 is 17 residues. The trim removed 2 bases at V and 2 bases at J, leaving 7 bases unmatched. CDR3 loop: CASSFSGGAYDTDTQYF. CDR3 nucleotide sequence: TGCGCCAGCAGCTTTAGCGGGGGGGCCTACGACACAGATACGCAGTATTTT. The whole variable domain, remainder taken from reference TRBV5-1 and TRBJ2-3, is KAGVTQTPRYLIKTRGQQVTLSCSPISGHRSVSWYQQTPGQGLQFLFEYFSETQRNKGNFPGRFSGRQFSNSRSEMNVSTLELGDSALYLCASSFSGGAYDTDTQYFGPGTRLTVL.

The chain employs TRBV19 and TRBJ1-1; the match to TRBD1 covers 7 bases. Germline lookup yields CDR1 LNHDA and CDR2 SQIVND (reference sequence). This CDR3 is 14 amino acids long. With 5 bases clipped from V and 6 bases from J, the junction kept 9 bases outside the gene matches. CDR3 sequence: CASSLGQTDSEAFF. The CDR3 DNA reads TGTGCCAGTAGTCTGGGACAGACGGATTCTGAAGCTTTCTTT. Full variable domain (missing parts from reference TRBV19 and TRBJ1-1): DGGITQSPKYLFRKEGQNVTLSCEQNLNHDAMYWYRQDPGQGLRLIYYSQIVNDFQKGDIAEGYSVSREKKESFPLTVTSAQKNPTAFYLCASSLGQTDSEAFFGQGTRLTVV.

This clone was detected only a few times. The chain couples TRBV5-1 to TRBJ2-5; D gene unclear. This CDR3 contains 14 residues. Trimming shortened V by 4 bases and J by 0 bases, and 10 bases separated the two germline ends. CDR1 SGHRS and CDR2 YFSETQ come from the germline V gene. The chain's CDR3 is CASSVNRDQETQYF. For the CDR3, the DNA is TGCGCCAGCAGCGTTAACCGGGACCAAGAGACCCAGTACTTC.

The rearrangement joins TRBV9 to TRBJ1-4, with D unresolved. Looked up from germline, CDR1 is SGDLS and CDR2 is YYNGEE. The CDR3 is made up of 14 amino acids. Trimming pared 2 bases from V and 1 base from J, leaving 6 bases between. The CDR3 DNA reads as TGTGCCAGCAGCGTCGGGCAAACTAATGAAAAACTGTTTTTT. Residues: CASSVGQTNEKLFF.

V and J are TRBV30 and TRBJ2-5, with unresolved D. CDR1 GTSNPN and CDR2 SVGIG come from the germline V gene (reference sequence). The CDR3 spans 11 residues. V was clipped by 2 bases and J by 5 bases, with 6 bases between them. CDR3 DNA sequence: TGTGCCTGGAGTCTAGGGGAGACCCAGTACTTC. This gives the protein CAWSLGETQYF.

J is TRBJ1-6 and V is TRBV5-5, with a weak D call TRBD1 (6 bases). Trimming removed 0 bases at V and 6 bases at J, with 13 bases between. CDR1 and CDR2 (germline): SGHKS, YYEKEE (reference sequence). CDR3 length: 16 amino acids. This CDR3 is CASSLGPGQTNSPLHF. The CDR3 DNA follows: TGTGCCAGCAGCTTGGGGCCCGGACAGACTAATTCACCCCTCCACTTT. The entire variable domain, with the rest obtained from reference TRBV5-5 and TRBJ1-6, is as follows: DAGVTQSPTHLIKTRGQQVTLRCSPISGHKSVSWYQQVLGQGPQFIFQYYEKEERGRGNFPDRFSARQFPNYSSELNVNALLLGDSALYLCASSLGPGQTNSPLHFGNGTRLTVT.

This chain links TRBV14 with TRBJ2-7; the D gene is possibly TRBD2 (5 bases). The germline gives CDR1 SGHDN, CDR2 FVKESK. The ends were cut back, 2 bases at V and 6 bases at J, with 11 bases in the middle. The CDR3 is made up of 13 amino acids. The CDR3 protein is CASSQSPRGEQYF. CDR3 in DNA: TGTGCCAGCAGCCAATCACCTCGGGGCGAGCAGTACTTC.

This clone has just one count. The chain links TRBV19 to TRBJ2-2, with D perhaps TRBD2 (6 bases). CDR3 length equals 15 residues. Per the germline V gene, CDR1 is LNHDA and CDR2 is SQIVND (reference sequence). Trimming stripped 5 bases from V and 5 bases from J, with 15 bases between. The CDR3 spells CASSARGSWTGELFF. CDR3 coding DNA: TGTGCCAGTAGTGCGCGGGGTTCTTGGACCGGGGAGCTGTTTTTT.

The genes are TRBV6-1 and TRBJ2-3; D may be TRBD2 (5 bases). Trimming removed 7 bases from V and 0 bases from J, with 20 bases in between. The germline V gene encodes CDR1 MNHNS and CDR2 SASEGT. The CDR3 runs to 17 residues. In nucleotides, the CDR3 is TGTGCCAGCACTGACCTGGGCGGGCACCTTAGCACAGATACGCAGTATTTT. It translates to CASTDLGGHLSTDTQYF.

The chain combines TRBV4-3 with TRBJ2-5; maybe TRBD1 (5 bases). Germline V gene data show CDR1 as LGHNA and CDR2 as YSLEER. V lost 2 bases and J lost 2, with 6 bases in between. The CDR3 sequence is 13 residues long. The CDR3 DNA reads TGCGCCAGCAGCCAACAGGGACAAGAGACCCAGTACTTC. Protein: CASSQQGQETQYF.

The gene calls are TRBV30 and TRBJ2-7; possibly TRBD1 for D (6 bases). The CDR3 runs 14 residues. The ends were cut back, 3 bases at V and 2 bases at J, with 14 bases in the middle. Germline CDR1 is GTSNPN and CDR2 is SVGIG (reference sequence). CDR3 residues: CAWSTGTSPYEQYF. The CDR3 nucleotides read TGTGCCTGGAGCACCGGGACATCTCCCTACGAGCAGTACTTC. Filled out from reference TRBV30 and TRBJ2-7, the complete variable domain reads SQTIHQWPATLVQPVGSPLSLECTVEGTSNPNLYWYRQAAGRGLQLLFYSVGIGQISSEVPQNLSASRPQDRQFILSSKKLLLSDSGFYLCAWSTGTSPYEQYFGPGTRLTVT.

In its sample, this clone was seen a few times. The chain couples TRBV7-2 to TRBJ2-3; TRBD2 matches 9 bases. This CDR3 region has 18 residues. CDR1 SGHTA and CDR2 FQGNSA come from the germline V gene. Trimming took 4 bases from V and 3 from J; bases not matched to a gene: 14. The CDR3 sequence: CASSSLLLAGGQTDTQYF. The CDR3 DNA reads as TGTGCCAGCAGCTCGCTCCTCCTCGCGGGGGGGCAGACAGATACGCAGTATTTT.

This clone has just one count. The chain has TRBV13 and TRBJ2-1; D not certain. The CDR3 runs 14 residues. Germline values: CDR1 PRHDT, CDR2 FYEKMQ (reference sequence). The V gene lost 5 bases and the J gene lost 2 bases, with 10 bases spanning the gap. The CDR3 sequence is CASSTSTTYNEQFF. The CDR3 DNA is TGTGCCAGCAGCACCTCGACAACCTACAATGAGCAGTTCTTC.

This clone showed up just once. The J gene is TRBJ1-4, the V gene TRBV5-4, with D hard to call. Germline CDR1 SGHNT, CDR2 YYREEE (reference sequence). V dropped 4 bases and J dropped 2 bases, with 9 bases sitting between them. This CDR3 has 14 amino acids. The CDR3 nucleotides read TGTGCCAGCAGCGGTGAGGGTACTAATGAAAAACTGTTTTTT. It translates to CASSGEGTNEKLFF.

The V gene is TRBV19, the J gene TRBJ2-1, with a weak D call TRBD1 (5 bases). The V end lost 5 bases, the J end lost 3 bases, and 11 bases lay between the germline ends. The CDR3 spans 14 residues. Germline CDR1 LNHDA, CDR2 SQIVND (reference sequence). The CDR3 region is CASSWQGSYNEQFF. The CDR3 nucleotides read TGTGCCAGTAGTTGGCAGGGTAGCTACAATGAGCAGTTCTTC.

J is TRBJ2-3 and V is TRBV4-3; 11 bases are shared with TRBD2. Germline V lookup: CDR1 LGHNA, CDR2 YSLEER. The junction had 8 bases not matched to a gene; V was cut back by 0 bases and J by 3 bases. The CDR3 is 18 residues long. The CDR3 loop reads CASSQEPHPSGGTDTQYF. The CDR3 DNA is TGCGCCAGCAGCCAAGAACCCCATCCTAGCGGGGGGACAGATACGCAGTATTTT.

The rearrangement joins TRBV6-1 to TRBJ2-7, with unresolved D. This CDR3 is 14 amino acids long. V dropped 2 bases and J dropped 7 bases, with 15 bases sitting between them. Germline CDR1 MNHNS, CDR2 SASEGT. The chain's CDR3 is CASSERPGMGEQYF. As DNA, the CDR3 is TGTGCCAGCAGTGAACGCCCGGGCATGGGGGAGCAGTACTTC.

The chain combines TRBV19 with TRBJ1-4, with D maybe TRBD1 (5 bases). Trimming pared 3 bases from V and 7 bases from J, leaving 12 bases between. CDR1 and CDR2 from the germline V gene are LNHDA and SQIVND (reference sequence). The CDR3 covers 14 residues. CDR3 in amino acids: CASSIQGFSEKLFF. Written as DNA, the CDR3 is TGTGCCAGTAGTATCCAGGGATTTAGTGAAAAACTGTTTTTT.

The rearrangement uses TRBV7-9 and TRBJ1-2, with TRBD1 matching over 10 bases. Trimming cost V 1 base and J 8 bases; bases outside gene matches: 13. CDR1 is SEHNR and CDR2 is FQNEAQ in the germline V gene (reference sequence). This CDR3 is built from 17 residues. CDR3 DNA: TGTGCCAGCAGCTTAGAGCGTGACAGGGGGCCCCTCGGGGGCTACACCTTC. This codes for CASSLERDRGPLGGYTF.

The rearrangement joins TRBV5-1 to TRBJ2-5; the match to TRBD2 covers 13 bases. V lost 3 bases, J lost 2 bases, and 4 bases stayed unmatched. The CDR3 runs 16 residues. Germline assignment: CDR1 SGHRS and CDR2 YFSETQ. CDR3 protein: CASSSQLAGGQETQYF. The CDR3 DNA follows: TGCGCCAGCAGCTCACAACTAGCGGGGGGGCAAGAGACCCAGTACTTC.